A single sample is the source of the 12 T cell receptor beta chains below, sequenced in a study of beta chain features in type 1 diabetes. These TCRs' antigens remain unknown. Study-wide results and limits: TCRB CDR3s from Type 1 diabetes patients were moderately but significantly shorter in all four CD4+ subsets.

Reverse transcription of all isolated RNA meant that expressed TCRB transcripts were sequenced. Only in-frame clones appear in the TCRdb table, and some are missing; sequencing was by immunoSEQ multiplex PCR. The sample holds 630,000 or so clones, over 12% seen once. Specimen: naive CD4+ T cells from blood. These receptors all stem from a man aged 18 to 35 with type 1 diabetes.

The rearrangement joins TRBV2 to TRBJ1-1; 11 bases line up with TRBD1. Germline values: CDR1 SNHLY, CDR2 FYNNEI. The CDR3 runs to 16 residues. Trimming cost V 5 bases and J 4 bases; bases outside gene matches: 9. The CDR3 is CASSSWTGGRGTEAFF. The CDR3 DNA reads TGTGCCAGCAGTTCCTGGACAGGGGGCAGGGGCACTGAAGCTTTCTTT.

The chain recombines TRBV5-4 with TRBJ2-1; TRBD1 or TRBD2 may be the D gene (5 bases each). The germline gives CDR1 SGHNT, CDR2 YYREEE (reference sequence). The CDR3 is made up of 17 amino acids. Trimming cost V 4 bases and J 0 bases, with 17 bases left between them. The CDR3 DNA reads TGTGCCAGCAGCCTAAAGGGACGAAGGAGCTCCTACAATGAGCAGTTCTTC. Amino acid sequence: CASSLKGRRSSYNEQFF.

This clone was seen only a few times. This chain joins TRBV7-9 and TRBJ2-5, with 11 positions matching TRBD2. The CDR3 loop spans 15 amino acids. Germline V CDR1 and CDR2: SEHNR, FQNEAQ (reference sequence). V shed 3 bases, J shed 2 bases, and the junction held 2 bases outside the gene matches. Here the CDR3 reads CASSFRLAGQETQYF. The CDR3 region has the DNA TGTGCCAGCAGCTTCCGACTAGCGGGACAAGAGACCCAGTACTTC.

This clone was observed a few times. The chain is built from TRBV12-5 and TRBJ2-1; maybe TRBD2 (5 bases). The CDR3 consists of 15 residues. From germline, CDR1 is LGHNT and CDR2 FRNRAP. Between the trimmed V and J ends, which lost 6 bases and 5 bases, there was a span of 17 bases. CDR3: CASGPFRDGNNEQFF. The CDR3 nucleotides are TGTGCTAGTGGCCCGTTTAGAGACGGGAACAATGAGCAGTTCTTC.

Remarks on this clone: The same CDR3 can be traced to other DNA sequences in this sample. This rearrangement joins TRBV28 to TRBJ1-1, with TRBD1 matching over 8 bases. V was pared by 4 bases and J by 1 base, with 5 bases of the junction left unmatched. In germline, CDR1 is MDHEN, CDR2 SYDVKM. The CDR3 length is 15 residues. The CDR3 loop reads CASSSPGQGNTEAFF. DNA of the CDR3: TGTGCCAGCAGTTCTCCCGGACAGGGGAACACTGAAGCTTTCTTT.

The chain recombines TRBV9 with TRBJ2-7; 8 bases line up with TRBD2. V trimming: 4 bases; J trimming: 7 bases; junction bases outside the gene matches: 10. CDR1 SGDLS and CDR2 YYNGEE come from the germline V gene. The CDR3 is 14 residues long. In DNA, the CDR3 is TGTGCCAGCAGCCCCCGGGGGGGTGATGAGGAGCAGTACTTC. This gives the protein CASSPRGGDEEQYF.

This chain links TRBV30 with TRBJ1-2, with 8 bases fitting TRBD1. CDR3 length equals 13 residues. Looked up from germline, CDR1 is GTSNPN and CDR2 is SVGIG (reference sequence). V shed 3 bases, J shed 8 bases, and the junction held 8 bases outside the gene matches. This CDR3 is CAWRGQGAGGYTF. CDR3 in DNA: TGTGCCTGGAGGGGCCAGGGGGCGGGAGGCTACACCTTC.

V usage is TRBV2 and J usage is TRBJ1-3; no reliable D call. Germline V gene sequence: CDR1 SNHLY, CDR2 FYNNEI. The CDR3 is 14 amino acids. V shed 6 bases and J shed 1 base, with 10 bases lying between them. CDR3 sequence reads: CASREFESGNTIYF. The CDR3 nucleotides are TGTGCCAGCAGGGAGTTTGAGTCTGGAAACACCATATATTTT.

This clone was seen a handful of times. The chain carries TRBV5-1 and TRBJ2-5, with D maybe TRBD1 (6 bases). This CDR3 has 15 residues. The V end lost 1 base, the J end lost 3 bases, and 13 bases lay between the germline ends. Per the germline V gene, CDR1 is SGHRS and CDR2 is YFSETQ. The CDR3 sequence: CASSLLGTLEETQYF. The CDR3 region has the DNA TGCGCCAGCAGCTTGCTCGGGACACTCGAAGAGACCCAGTACTTC.

V and J are TRBV5-1 and TRBJ1-4; tentative D call: TRBD1 (6 bases). Germline CDR1 and CDR2: SGHRS and YFSETQ. The CDR3 is 13 amino acids. Trimming took 5 bases from V and 8 from J, leaving 13 bases between them. The CDR3 region has the DNA TGCGCCAGCAGGGCAGGGGTAGAAGAAAAACTGTTTTTT. Protein sequence: CASRAGVEEKLFF.

This chain connects TRBV5-1 to TRBJ1-2; a weak D match, TRBD1 (6 bases). The germline V gene encodes CDR1 SGHRS and CDR2 YFSETQ. The CDR3 runs to 15 residues. Trimming stripped 6 bases from V and 1 base from J, with 16 bases between. CDR3 bases: TGCGCCAGCAACCAGGACAGTCCGTTTAACTATGGCTACACCTTC. Protein sequence: CASNQDSPFNYGYTF.

V is TRBV18 and J is TRBJ1-4, with TRBD1 matching 7 bases. CDR1 and CDR2 from the germline V gene are KGHSH and LQKENI. The CDR3 covers 15 residues. The J segment lost 8 bases and the V segment lost 3 bases, leaving 9 bases of the junction unmatched. CDR3 nucleotide sequence: TGTGCCAGCTCACCGTTCTCCGGGACAGCCGAAAAACTGTTTTTT. Protein product: CASSPFSGTAEKLFF. Based on the CDR3 plus reference TRBV18 and TRBJ1-4, the full variable domain is NAGVMQNPRHLVRRRGQEARLRCSPMKGHSHVYWYRQLPEEGLKFMVYLQKENIIDESGMPKERFSAEFPKEGPSILRIQQVVRGDSAAYFCASSPFSGTAEKLFFGSGTQLSVL.